What follows describes a single T cell receptor (beta chain). The data were taken from a study of technical replicates of blood from a few donors. TCRdb keeps only in-frame clones here, not all; method: immunoSEQ multiplex PCR. The sample includes more than 75,000 clones, about 94% of them seen just once. Looked up from germline, CDR1 is SGDLS and CDR2 is YYNGEE. The CDR3 covers 16 residues. Deletions cut 0 bases from V and 0 bases from J, with 10 bases between. The chain carries TRBV9 and TRBJ2-1, with a possible D match to TRBD2 (5 bases). What was sequenced was T cells isolated from PBMCs. This receptor was obtained from a human donor in good health. The DNA of the CDR3 is TGTGCCAGCAGCGTAGGGGCGGGTCCCTCCTACAATGAGCAGTTCTTC. This translates into CASSVGAGPSYNEQFF.